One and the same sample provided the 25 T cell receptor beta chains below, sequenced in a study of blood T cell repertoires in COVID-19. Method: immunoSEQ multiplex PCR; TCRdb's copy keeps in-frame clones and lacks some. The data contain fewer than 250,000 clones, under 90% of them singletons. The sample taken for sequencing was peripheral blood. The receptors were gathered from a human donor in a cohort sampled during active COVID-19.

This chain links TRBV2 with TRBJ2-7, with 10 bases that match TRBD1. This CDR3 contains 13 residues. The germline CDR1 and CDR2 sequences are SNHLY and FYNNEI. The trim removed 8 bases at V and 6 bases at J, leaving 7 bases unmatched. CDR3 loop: CASAGTGVREQYV. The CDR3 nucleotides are TGTGCCAGCGCCGGGACAGGGGTTCGCGAGCAGTACGTC.

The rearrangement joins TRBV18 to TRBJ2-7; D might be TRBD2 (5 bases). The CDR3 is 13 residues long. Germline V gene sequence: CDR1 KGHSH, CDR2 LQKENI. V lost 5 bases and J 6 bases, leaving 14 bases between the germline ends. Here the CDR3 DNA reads TGTGCCAGCTCATACGGGGTGTCCGGCGAGCAGTACGTC. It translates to CASSYGVSGEQYV.

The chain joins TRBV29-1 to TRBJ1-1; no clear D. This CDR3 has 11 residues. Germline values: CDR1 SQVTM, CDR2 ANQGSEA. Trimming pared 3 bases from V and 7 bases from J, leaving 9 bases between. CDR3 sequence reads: CSVDGDNEAFF. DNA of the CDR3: TGCAGCGTTGACGGGGATAATGAAGCTTTCTTT.

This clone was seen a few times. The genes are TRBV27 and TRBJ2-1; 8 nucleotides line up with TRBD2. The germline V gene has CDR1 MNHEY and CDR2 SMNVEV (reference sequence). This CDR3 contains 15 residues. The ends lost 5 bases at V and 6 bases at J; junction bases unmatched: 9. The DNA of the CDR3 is TGTGCCAGCAGTAAGGGACTAGGAGAACTCAATGAGCAGTTCTTC. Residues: CASSKGLGELNEQFF.

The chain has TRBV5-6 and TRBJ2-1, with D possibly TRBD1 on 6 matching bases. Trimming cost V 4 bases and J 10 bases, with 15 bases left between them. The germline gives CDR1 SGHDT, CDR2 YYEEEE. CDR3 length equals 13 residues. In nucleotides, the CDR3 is TGTGCCAGCAGCCTAGGGGGATCCGACGAGCAGTTCTTC. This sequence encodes CASSLGGSDEQFF.

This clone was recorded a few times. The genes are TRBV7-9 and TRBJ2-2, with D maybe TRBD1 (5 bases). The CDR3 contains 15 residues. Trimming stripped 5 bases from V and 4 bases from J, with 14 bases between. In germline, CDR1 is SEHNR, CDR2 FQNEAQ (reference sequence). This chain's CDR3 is CASSPSGSGTGELFF. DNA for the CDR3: TGTGCCAGCAGCCCCTCAGGGTCGGGCACCGGGGAGCTGTTTTTT.

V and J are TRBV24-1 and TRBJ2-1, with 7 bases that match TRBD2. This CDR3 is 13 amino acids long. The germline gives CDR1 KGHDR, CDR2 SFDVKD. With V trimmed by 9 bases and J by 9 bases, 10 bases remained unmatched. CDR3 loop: CATGGAGSGEQFF. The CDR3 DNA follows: TGTGCCACCGGTGGAGCGGGGAGCGGTGAGCAGTTCTTC.

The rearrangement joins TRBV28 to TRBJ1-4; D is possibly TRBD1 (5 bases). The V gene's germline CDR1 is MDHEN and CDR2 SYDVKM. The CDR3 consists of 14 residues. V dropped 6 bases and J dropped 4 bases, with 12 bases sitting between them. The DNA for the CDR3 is TGTGCCAGCAGGGAATGGGGGGATAATGAAAAACTGTTTTTT. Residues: CASREWGDNEKLFF. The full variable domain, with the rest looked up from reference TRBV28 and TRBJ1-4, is DVKVTQSSRYLVKRTGEKVFLECVQDMDHENMFWYRQDPGLGLRLIYFSYDVKMKEKGDIPEGYSVSREKKERFSLILESASTNQTSMYLCASREWGDNEKLFFGSGTQLSVL.

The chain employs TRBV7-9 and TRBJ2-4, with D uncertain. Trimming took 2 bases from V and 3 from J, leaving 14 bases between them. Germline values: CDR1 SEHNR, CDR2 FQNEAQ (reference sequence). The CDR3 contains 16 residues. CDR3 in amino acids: CASSLSSITRKNIQYF. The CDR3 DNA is TGTGCCAGCAGCTTATCGTCTATCACCCGCAAAAACATTCAGTACTTC.

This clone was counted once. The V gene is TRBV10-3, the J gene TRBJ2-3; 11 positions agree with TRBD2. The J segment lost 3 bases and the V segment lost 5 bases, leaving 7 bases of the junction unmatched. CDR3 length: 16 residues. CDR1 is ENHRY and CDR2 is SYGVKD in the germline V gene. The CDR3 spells CAISSTGTSGTDTQYF. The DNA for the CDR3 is TGTGCCATCAGTTCAACCGGGACTAGCGGAACAGATACGCAGTATTTT.

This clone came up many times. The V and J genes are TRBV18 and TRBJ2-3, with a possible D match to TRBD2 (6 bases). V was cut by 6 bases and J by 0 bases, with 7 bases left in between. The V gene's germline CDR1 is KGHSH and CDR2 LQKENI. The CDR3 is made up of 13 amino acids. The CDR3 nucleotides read TGTGCCAGCTCGGCGGGGAGCACAGATACGCAGTATTTT. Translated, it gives CASSAGSTDTQYF.

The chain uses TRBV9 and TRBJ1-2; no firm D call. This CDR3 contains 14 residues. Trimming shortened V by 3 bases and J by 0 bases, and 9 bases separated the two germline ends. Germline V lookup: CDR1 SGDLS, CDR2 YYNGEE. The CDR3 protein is CASSARGTNYGYTF. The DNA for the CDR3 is TGTGCCAGCAGCGCCAGAGGAACTAACTATGGCTACACCTTC.

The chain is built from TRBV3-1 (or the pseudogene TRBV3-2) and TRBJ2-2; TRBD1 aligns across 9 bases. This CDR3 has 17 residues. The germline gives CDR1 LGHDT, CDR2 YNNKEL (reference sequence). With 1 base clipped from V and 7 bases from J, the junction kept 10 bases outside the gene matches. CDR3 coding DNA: TGTGCCAGCAGCCAAGGCCGACCGGGACAGGGTAACGGGGAGCTGTTTTTT. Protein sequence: CASSQGRPGQGNGELFF.

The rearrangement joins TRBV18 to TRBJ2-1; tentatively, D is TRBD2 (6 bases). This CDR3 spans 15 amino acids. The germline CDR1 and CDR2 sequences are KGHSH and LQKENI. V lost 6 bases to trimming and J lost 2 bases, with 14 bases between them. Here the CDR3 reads CASSTGLATYNEQFF. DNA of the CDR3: TGTGCCAGCTCGACGGGCCTAGCGACCTACAATGAGCAGTTCTTC.

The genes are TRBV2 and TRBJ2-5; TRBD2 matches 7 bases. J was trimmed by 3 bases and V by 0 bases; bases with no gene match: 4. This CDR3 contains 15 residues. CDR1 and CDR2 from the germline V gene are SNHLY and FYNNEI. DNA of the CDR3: TGTGCCAGCAGTGAAGCCCCCCGGGGGGAAGAGACCCAGTACTTC. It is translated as CASSEAPRGEETQYF.

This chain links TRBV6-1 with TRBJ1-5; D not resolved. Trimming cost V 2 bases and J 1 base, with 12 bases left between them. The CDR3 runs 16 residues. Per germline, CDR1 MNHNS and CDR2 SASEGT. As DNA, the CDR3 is TGTGCCAGCAGTGAACTGAGAACGGGGAGCAATCAGCCCCAGCATTTT. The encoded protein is CASSELRTGSNQPQHF.

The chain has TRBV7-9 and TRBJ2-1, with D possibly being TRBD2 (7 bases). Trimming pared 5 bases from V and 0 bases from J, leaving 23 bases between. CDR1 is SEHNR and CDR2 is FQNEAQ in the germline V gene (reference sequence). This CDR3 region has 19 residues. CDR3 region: CASSPPSGAGASSYNEQFF. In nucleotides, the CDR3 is TGTGCCAGCAGCCCCCCCAGCGGGGCGGGGGCTAGCTCCTACAATGAGCAGTTCTTC.

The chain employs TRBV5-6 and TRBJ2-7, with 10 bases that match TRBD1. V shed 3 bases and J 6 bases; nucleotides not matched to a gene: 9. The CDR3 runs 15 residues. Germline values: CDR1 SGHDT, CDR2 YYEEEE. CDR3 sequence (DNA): TGTGCCAGCAGCTGGCGGCGGGACAGGGGATCCGAGCAGTACTTC. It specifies CASSWRRDRGSEQYF.

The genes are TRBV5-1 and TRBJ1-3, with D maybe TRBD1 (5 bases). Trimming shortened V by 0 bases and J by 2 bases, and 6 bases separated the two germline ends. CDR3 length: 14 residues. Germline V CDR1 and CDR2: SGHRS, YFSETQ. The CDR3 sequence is CASSLDRTGNTIYF. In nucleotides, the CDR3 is TGCGCCAGCAGCTTGGACAGGACTGGAAACACCATATATTTT.

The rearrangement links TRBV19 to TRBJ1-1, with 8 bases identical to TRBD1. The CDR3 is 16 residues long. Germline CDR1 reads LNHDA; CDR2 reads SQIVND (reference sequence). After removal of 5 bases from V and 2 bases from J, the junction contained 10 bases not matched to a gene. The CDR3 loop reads CASSVVGTGTNTEAFF. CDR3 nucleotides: TGTGCCAGTAGTGTTGTGGGGACAGGCACCAACACTGAAGCTTTCTTT.

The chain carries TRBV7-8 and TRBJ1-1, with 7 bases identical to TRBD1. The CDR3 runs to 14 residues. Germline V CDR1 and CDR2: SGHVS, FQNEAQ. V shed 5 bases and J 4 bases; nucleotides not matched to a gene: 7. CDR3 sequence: CASSDREVSTEAFF. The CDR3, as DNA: TGTGCCAGCAGCGACAGGGAAGTGAGCACTGAAGCTTTCTTT.

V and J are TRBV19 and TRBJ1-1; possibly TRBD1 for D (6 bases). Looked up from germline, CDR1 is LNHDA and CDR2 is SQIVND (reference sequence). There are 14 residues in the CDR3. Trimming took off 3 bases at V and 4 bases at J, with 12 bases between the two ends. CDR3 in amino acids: CASSIRGKLTEAFF. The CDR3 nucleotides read TGTGCCAGTAGTATCAGGGGCAAGCTCACTGAAGCTTTCTTT. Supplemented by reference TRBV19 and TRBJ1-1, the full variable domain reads DGGITQSPKYLFRKEGQNVTLSCEQNLNHDAMYWYRQDPGQGLRLIYYSQIVNDFQKGDIAEGYSVSREKKESFPLTVTSAQKNPTAFYLCASSIRGKLTEAFFGQGTRLTVV.

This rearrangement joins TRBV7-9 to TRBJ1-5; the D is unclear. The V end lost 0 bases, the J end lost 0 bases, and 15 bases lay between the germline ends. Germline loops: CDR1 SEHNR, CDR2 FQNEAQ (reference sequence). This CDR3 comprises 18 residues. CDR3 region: CASSLAQSGVGSNQPQHF. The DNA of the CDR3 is TGTGCCAGCAGCTTAGCCCAATCAGGTGTGGGTAGCAATCAGCCCCAGCATTTT.

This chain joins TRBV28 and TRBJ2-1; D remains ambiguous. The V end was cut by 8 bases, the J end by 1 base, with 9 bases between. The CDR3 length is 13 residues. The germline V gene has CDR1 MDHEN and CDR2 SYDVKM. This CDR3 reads CASLGRSYNEQFF. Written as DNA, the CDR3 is TGTGCCAGCCTAGGTAGGTCCTACAATGAGCAGTTCTTC.

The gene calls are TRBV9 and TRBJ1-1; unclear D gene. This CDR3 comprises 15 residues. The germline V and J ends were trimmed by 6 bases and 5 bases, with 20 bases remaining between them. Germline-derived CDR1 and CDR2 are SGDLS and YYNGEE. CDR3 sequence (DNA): TGTGCCAGCACTGCAATAAGCTGGGCAGTTACTGAAGCTTTCTTT. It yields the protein CASTAISWAVTEAFF. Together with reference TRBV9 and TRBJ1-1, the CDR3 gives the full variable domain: DSGVTQTPKHLITATGQRVTLRCSPRSGDLSVYWYQQSLDQGLQFLIQYYNGEERAKGNILERFSAQQFPDLHSELNLSSLELGDSALYFCASTAISWAVTEAFFGQGTRLTVV.